There are many counts of the clone carrying this T cell receptor beta chain. Its antigen remains unknown. CDR3 length: 12 residues. V was trimmed by 6 bases and J by 3 bases, leaving 6 bases between them. Via MiXCR, TCRdb re-called the reads, giving one row per CDR3 protein. This sample has some 900,000 distinct CDR3 sequences, with 30% to 35% found just once. The source of the sample is a study of T cell repertoires in cytomegalovirus infection. Study at large: Well-studied HLA-B-restricted CMV epitopes were used in the study alongside recently identified HLA-C-restricted ones.

Overall study results and limits: Predominance within the ex vivo response was attributable to HLA-C-restricted CMV-specific TCR beta clonotypes. Carriage of CMV together with the relevant HLA was identifiable through cumulative public TCR beta family frequency.

The clonotype originates from a human donor in good health (CMV status not recorded). Some clones in this sample may be carry-over from other donors' samples. Material: cultured CD8+ T cells from PBMCs, obtained from culture after CMV antigen stimulation. The chain carries TRBV12-3 or TRBV12-4 and TRBJ1-5; D is unresolved. The CDR3 sequence is CASRADNQPQHF. The CDR3 DNA sequence: TGTGCCAGCAGAGCAGACAATCAGCCCCAGCATTTT.